Sequencing of this TCR beta chain was carried out in a study of blood T cells in healthy people across ages. A J-beta primer mix and a sample-barcoded 5' primer were used in a second PCR of about 7 to 12 cycles. TCRdb passed the 5' RACE reads through MiXCR, listing each CDR3 protein once. The repertoire consists of about 720,000 distinct CDR3 sequences, with about 20% occurring once and the leading ten covering roughly 22%. This clonotype turned up a few times. The length of the CDR3 is 12 residues. The V gene lost 7 bases and the J gene lost 4 bases, with 10 bases spanning the gap. Germline V CDR1 and CDR2: MNHNS, SASEGT.

The sequenced sample was blood. This clonotype originated in a man between 65 and 85 years old in good health. The chain uses TRBV6-1 and TRBJ1-2, with D possibly matching TRBD1 (6 bases). The CDR3 DNA reads as TGTGCCAGCATCTCGGACAGCTATGGCTACACCTTC. Translated, it gives CASISDSYGYTF.